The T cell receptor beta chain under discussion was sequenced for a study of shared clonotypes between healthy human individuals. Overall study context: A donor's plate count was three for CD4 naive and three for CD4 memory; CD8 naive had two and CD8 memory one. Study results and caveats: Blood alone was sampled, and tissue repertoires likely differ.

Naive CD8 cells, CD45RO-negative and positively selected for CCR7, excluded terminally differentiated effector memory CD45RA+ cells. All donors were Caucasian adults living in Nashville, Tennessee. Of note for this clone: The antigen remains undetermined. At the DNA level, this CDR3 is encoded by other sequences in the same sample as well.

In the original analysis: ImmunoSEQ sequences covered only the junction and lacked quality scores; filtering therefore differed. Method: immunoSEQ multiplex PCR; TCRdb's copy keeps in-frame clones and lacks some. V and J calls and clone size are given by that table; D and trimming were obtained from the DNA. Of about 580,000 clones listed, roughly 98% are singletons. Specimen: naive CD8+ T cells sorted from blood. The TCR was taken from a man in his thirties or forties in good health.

The CDR3 sequence: CASSLGQGGEQFF. The CDR3 DNA is TGTGCCAGCAGCTTGGGACAGGGAGGTGAGCAGTTCTTC. V is TRBV5-5 and J is TRBJ2-1, with TRBD1 as a possible D gene (7 bases). In germline, CDR1 is SGHKS, CDR2 YYEKEE (reference sequence). V was cut by 0 bases and J by 9 bases, with 10 bases left in between. The CDR3 contains 13 residues.